This entry concerns a single T cell receptor beta chain. This sample is part of a study of Graves' ophthalmopathy and Graves' hyperthyroidism. RNA transcripts were the template, and TCR beta CDR3 regions were amplified from them. The first-round RT-PCR employed HTBI primers together with the Qiagen OneStep RT-PCR kit. A multiplex PCR was then performed as the second round. TCRdb ran MiXCR on the multiplex PCR reads and lists one entry per CDR3 protein. Of over a million distinct CDR3 sequences listed, less than 45% are singletons. V lost 5 bases and J lost 0, with 13 bases in between. The CDR3 spans 15 residues. Germline CDR1 is SGHTA and CDR2 is FQGNSA. Patients with other autoimmune diseases, uncontrolled infections, pregnancy or lactation were excluded.

The sample taken for sequencing was peripheral blood or thyroid tissue (not recorded which). The chain recombines TRBV7-2 with TRBJ1-2, with a possible D match to TRBD1 (5 bases). This TCR was recovered from an adult man with Graves' hyperthyroidism. The CDR3 coding sequence is TGTGCCAGCAGCCAAGTGTCGACAGCTAACTATGGCTACACCTTC. Its protein product is CASSQVSTANYGYTF.